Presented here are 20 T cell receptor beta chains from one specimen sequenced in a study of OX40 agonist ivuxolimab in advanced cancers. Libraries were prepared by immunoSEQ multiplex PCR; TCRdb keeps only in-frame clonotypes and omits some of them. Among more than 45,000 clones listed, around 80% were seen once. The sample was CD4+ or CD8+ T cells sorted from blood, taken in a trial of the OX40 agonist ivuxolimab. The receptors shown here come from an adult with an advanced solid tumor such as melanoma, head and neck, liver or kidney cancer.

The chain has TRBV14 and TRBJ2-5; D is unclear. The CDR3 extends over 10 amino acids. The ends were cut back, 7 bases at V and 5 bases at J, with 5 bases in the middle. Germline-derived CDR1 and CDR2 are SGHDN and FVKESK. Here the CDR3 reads CASKMETQYF. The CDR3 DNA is TGTGCCAGCAAAATGGAGACCCAGTACTTC.

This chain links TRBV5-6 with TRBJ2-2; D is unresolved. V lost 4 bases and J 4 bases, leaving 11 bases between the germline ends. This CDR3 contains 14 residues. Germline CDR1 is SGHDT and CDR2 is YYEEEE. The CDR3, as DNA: TGTGCCAGCAGCCCCCGGCGGACCACCGGGGAGCTGTTTTTT. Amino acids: CASSPRRTTGELFF.

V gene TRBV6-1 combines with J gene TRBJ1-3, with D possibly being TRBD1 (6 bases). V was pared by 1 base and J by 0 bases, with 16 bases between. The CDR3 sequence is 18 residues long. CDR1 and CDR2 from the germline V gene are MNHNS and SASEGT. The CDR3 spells CASSEVFAGVFSGNTIYF. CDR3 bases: TGTGCCAGCAGTGAAGTGTTCGCAGGGGTTTTCTCTGGAAACACCATATATTTT.

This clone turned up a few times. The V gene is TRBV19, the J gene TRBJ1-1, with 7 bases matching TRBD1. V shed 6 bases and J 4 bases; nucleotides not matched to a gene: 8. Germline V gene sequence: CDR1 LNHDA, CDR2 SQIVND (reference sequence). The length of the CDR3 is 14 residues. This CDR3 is CASSTRQGSTEAFF. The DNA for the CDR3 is TGTGCCAGTAGCACAAGACAGGGTTCCACTGAAGCTTTCTTT.

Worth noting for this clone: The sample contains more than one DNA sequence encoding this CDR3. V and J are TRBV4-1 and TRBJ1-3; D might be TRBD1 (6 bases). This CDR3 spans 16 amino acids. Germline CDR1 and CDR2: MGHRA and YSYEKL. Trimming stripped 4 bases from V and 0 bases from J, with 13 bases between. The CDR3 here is CASSRPQGNSGNTIYF. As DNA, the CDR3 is TGCGCCAGCAGCCGACCGCAGGGGAACTCTGGAAACACCATATATTTT.

DNA of the CDR3: TGCAGCGTGGAATTCACGGGGACTAGCGGGTCCTACGAGCAGTACTTC. Its protein is CSVEFTGTSGSYEQYF. The chain combines TRBV29-1 with TRBJ2-7; 12 nucleotides match TRBD2. CDR3 length: 16 residues. Germline CDR1 SQVTM, CDR2 ANQGSEA. V gave up 6 bases and J gave up 1 base; unmatched junction bases: 10.

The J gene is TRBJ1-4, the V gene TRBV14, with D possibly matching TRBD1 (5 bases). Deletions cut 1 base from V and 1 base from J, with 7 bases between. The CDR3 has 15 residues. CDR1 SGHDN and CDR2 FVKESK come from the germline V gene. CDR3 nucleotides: TGTGCCAGCAGCCAAGTAAGGGGAACTAATGAAAAACTGTTTTTT. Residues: CASSQVRGTNEKLFF.

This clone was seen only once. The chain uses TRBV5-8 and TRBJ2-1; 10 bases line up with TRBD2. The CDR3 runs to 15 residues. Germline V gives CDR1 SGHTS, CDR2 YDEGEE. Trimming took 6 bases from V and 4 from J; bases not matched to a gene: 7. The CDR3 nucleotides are TGTGCCAGCACCGCCGGGACTAGCGTTTACAATGAGCAGTTCTTC. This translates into CASTAGTSVYNEQFF.

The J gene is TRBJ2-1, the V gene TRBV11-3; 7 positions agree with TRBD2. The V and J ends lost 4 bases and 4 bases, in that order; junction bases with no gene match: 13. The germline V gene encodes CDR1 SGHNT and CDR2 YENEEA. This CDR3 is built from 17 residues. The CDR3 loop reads CASSSTPAGLRYNEQFF. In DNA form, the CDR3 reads TGTGCCAGCAGCTCCACCCCAGCGGGGTTAAGGTACAATGAGCAGTTCTTC.

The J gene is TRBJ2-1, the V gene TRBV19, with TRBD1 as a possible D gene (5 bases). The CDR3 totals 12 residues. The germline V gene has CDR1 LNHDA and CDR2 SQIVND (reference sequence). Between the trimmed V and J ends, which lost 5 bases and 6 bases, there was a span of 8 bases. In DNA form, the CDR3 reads TGTGCCAGTAGTCAGGGATTCAATGAGCAGTTCTTC. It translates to CASSQGFNEQFF. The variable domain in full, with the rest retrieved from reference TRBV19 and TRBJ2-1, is DGGITQSPKYLFRKEGQNVTLSCEQNLNHDAMYWYRQDPGQGLRLIYYSQIVNDFQKGDIAEGYSVSREKKESFPLTVTSAQKNPTAFYLCASSQGFNEQFFGPGTRLTVL.

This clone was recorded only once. The CDR3 region is CASSIEGVYLEGNEQFF. The CDR3 DNA sequence: TGTGCCAGTAGTATAGAGGGGGTCTACCTAGAGGGGAATGAGCAGTTCTTC. The chain has TRBV19 and TRBJ2-1, with D possibly called TRBD1 or TRBD2 (5 bases each). CDR3 length: 17 residues. The ends were cut back, 0 bases at V and 7 bases at J, with 19 bases in the middle. From germline, CDR1 is LNHDA and CDR2 SQIVND (reference sequence).

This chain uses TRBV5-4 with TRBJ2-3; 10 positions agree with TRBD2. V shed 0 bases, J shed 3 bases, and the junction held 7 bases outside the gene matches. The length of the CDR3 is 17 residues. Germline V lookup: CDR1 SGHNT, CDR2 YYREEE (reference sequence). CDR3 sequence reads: CASSLEPTSGLTDTQYF. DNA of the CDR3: TGTGCCAGCAGCTTGGAACCGACTAGCGGGCTTACAGATACGCAGTATTTT.

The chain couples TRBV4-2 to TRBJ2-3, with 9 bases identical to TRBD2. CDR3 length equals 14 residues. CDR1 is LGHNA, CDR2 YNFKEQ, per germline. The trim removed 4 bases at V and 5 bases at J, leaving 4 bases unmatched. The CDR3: CASSLVTSGDTQYF. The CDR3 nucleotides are TGTGCCAGCAGCCTGGTGACTAGCGGAGATACGCAGTATTTT.

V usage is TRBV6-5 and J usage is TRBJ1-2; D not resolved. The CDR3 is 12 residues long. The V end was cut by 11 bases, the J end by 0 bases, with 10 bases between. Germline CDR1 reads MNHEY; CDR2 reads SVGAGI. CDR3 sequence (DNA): TGTGCCGTTGCAGGAGCTAACTATGGCTACACCTTC. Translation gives CAVAGANYGYTF.

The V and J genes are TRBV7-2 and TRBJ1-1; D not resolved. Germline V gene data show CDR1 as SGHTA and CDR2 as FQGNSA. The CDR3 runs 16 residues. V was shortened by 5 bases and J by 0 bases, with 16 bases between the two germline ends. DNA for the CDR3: TGTGCCAGCAGCCTAAAAGGTGGTGGGGTGAACACTGAAGCTTTCTTT. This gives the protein CASSLKGGGVNTEAFF.

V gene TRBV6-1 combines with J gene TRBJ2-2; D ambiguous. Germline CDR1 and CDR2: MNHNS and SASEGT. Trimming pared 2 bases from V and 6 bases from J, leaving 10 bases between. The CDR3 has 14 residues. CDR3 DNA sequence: TGTGCCAGCAGTGAATCCGCTCCCCCCGGGGAGCTGTTTTTT. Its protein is CASSESAPPGELFF.

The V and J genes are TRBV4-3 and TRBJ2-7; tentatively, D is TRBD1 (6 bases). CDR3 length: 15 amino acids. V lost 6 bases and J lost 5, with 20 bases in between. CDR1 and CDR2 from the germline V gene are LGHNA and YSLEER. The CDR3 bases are TGCGCCAGCAGTCAAAACAGGGTGTCTAACCACGAGCAGTACTTC. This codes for CASSQNRVSNHEQYF.

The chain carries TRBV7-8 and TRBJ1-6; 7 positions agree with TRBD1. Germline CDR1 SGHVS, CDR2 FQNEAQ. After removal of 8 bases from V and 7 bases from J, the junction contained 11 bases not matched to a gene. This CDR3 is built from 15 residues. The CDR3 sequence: CASGPPGQPNSPLHF. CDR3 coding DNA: TGTGCCAGCGGCCCACCGGGACAGCCCAATTCACCCCTCCACTTT.

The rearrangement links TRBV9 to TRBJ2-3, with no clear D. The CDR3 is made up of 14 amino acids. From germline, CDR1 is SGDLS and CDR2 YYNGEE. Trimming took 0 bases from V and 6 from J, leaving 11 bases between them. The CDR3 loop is CASSVGPPGDTQYF. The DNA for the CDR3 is TGTGCCAGCAGCGTAGGACCCCCTGGGGATACGCAGTATTTT.

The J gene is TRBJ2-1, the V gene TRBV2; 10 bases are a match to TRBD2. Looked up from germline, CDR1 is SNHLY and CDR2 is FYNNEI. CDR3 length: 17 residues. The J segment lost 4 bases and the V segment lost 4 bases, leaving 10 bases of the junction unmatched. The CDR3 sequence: CASSGGTGTSEYNEQFF. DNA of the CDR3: TGTGCCAGCAGTGGCGGAACCGGGACTAGCGAGTACAATGAGCAGTTCTTC.